This T cell receptor (beta chain) was recovered during a study of human CD4 T cells and Enterobacteriaceae (dated by TCRdb to about 2020). Overall results and qualifications from the work: The reactivity of ex vivo clonotypes was inferred solely through the matching of nucleotide sequences to CFSE-low cultures from the same donors. Ex vivo, broadly cross-reactive clonotypes were observed to appear more expanded than specific clonotypes, with 11 of 19 and most of the roughly 34 being found within the top 5%.

On a FACSAria III, memory CD4+ T cells were FACS-sorted to over 98% purity, defined as all CD4+ cells except CD45RA+CCR7+CD95- naive cells. Blood from healthy donors came from blood donation centers in Switzerland. Positive selection with CD4 and CD14 magnetic microbeads was used to enrich total CD4+ T cells and monocytes. CD8+, CD14+, CD16+, CD56+, CD19+ and CD25-bright cells were excluded prior to sorting. In a couple of blood donors, total memory CD4+ T cells were sequenced directly ex vivo to assess in vivo expansion of bacteria-reactive clonotypes. Isolation of peripheral blood mononuclear cells from donor blood was performed with Ficoll-Paque Plus. In regard to this clone: Its cognate antigen has yet to be identified. One base away there is no much larger clone; base qualities are not given.

From a lookup of the germline V gene (reference sequence), CDR1 and CDR2 are MNHNY and SVGAGI. Ends trimmed: V by 5 bases, J by 2 bases; bases unmatched to a gene: 4. The CDR3 starts with the cysteine, ends with the phenylalanine, and has 14 residues. CDR3 DNA only is kept here, 42 bases in frame from base 1. The ex vivo total memory CD4+ samples were sequenced at deep level, which gave a detection sensitivity of one cell in 200,000. The QIAamp DNA Micro Kit was used to extract genomic DNA from cell pellets, and spectrophotometry was used to check the quantity and purity of the genomic DNA. TCR Vbeta CDR3 regions were amplified with the immunoSEQ multiplex PCR assay. Sequencing of amplicons was performed on the Illumina HiSeq platform. The retrieved sequences were 87 nucleotides in length and included the CDR3 region. The paper's processing steps were these. A clonotype was defined as a unique productive TCR Vbeta nucleotide sequence, quantified by productive template frequency from ImmunoSEQ Analyzer V3.0. A threshold set at the top 5th percentile of each frequency-ranked repertoire was used to define expanded clonotypes. Repertoire overlap was calculated as Chao-Jaccard with the R package fossil and was visualized by nonmetric multidimensional scaling with the R package MASS. This is the immuneACCESS table as TCRdb keeps it, with only in-frame sequences that have V and J called. A part of the clones is gone; compared with another copy, unresolved V genes explain less than half, and the rest is unexplained. Clonal size and the V and J genes are those of that table, whereas D and trimming came from the DNA. Here the sample has approximately 26,000 clones; roughly 80% occur a single time. The top ten constitute around 0.91% of the sample.

Here the chain combines TRBV6-6 and TRBJ2-7; TRBD1 aligns with 9 central bases. The sequence was collected from a human donor in good health. The sequencing input was memory CD4+ T cells from blood. Interpreted using the paper, the cell subset or site label stands for: total memory CD4 T cells sorted directly ex vivo, unstimulated. The nucleotides read TGTGCCAGCAGTCGGGGACAGGGACCCTACGAGCAGTACTTC. Protein translation: CASSRGQGPYEQYF.